These 18 T cell receptor beta chains came from one sample sequenced in a study of tumor and adjacent non-tumor tissue in lung cancer. The template was RNA from unsorted bulk tissue. Distant lung tissue was collected more than 3 cm away from the tumor edge. Three rounds of nested PCR, following a modified ARM-PCR protocol, produced the TCRbeta library. Via MiXCR, TCRdb re-called the multiplex PCR reads, giving one row per CDR3 protein. Of about 50,000 distinct CDR3 sequences listed, about 80% are singletons. Input material: distant non-tumor lung tissue. The receptors shown here come from a woman aged 55-75 years with non-small cell lung cancer.

In its sample, this clonotype was seen a few times. The chain joins TRBV20-1 to TRBJ1-2; the D gene is possibly TRBD1 (6 bases). The CDR3 consists of 18 residues. The germline CDR1 and CDR2 sequences are DFQATT and SNEGSKA (reference sequence). V lost 0 bases and J lost 1, with 21 bases in between. CDR3 sequence reads: CSARDSSVRGAVNYGYTF. CDR3 sequence (DNA): TGCAGTGCTAGAGATTCCTCGGTACGGGGGGCGGTTAACTATGGCTACACCTTC.

Turning to this clonotype: At one of its ends the junction is not consistent with the germline gene, which may arise from a read error. This chain links TRBV11-2 with TRBJ2-2; tentative D call: TRBD2 (5 bases). Germline loops: CDR1 SGHAT, CDR2 FQNNGV. This CDR3 is built from 15 residues. In DNA form, the CDR3 reads TGTGCCAGCAGCCTAGAGTGGGGAAACACCGGGGAGCTGTCTTTT. Encoded protein: CASSLEWGNTGELSF.

On this clonotype: It is likely a read error, because the conserved phenylalanine at the end of the CDR3 is missing. The chain uses TRBV6-2 or TRBV6-3 and TRBJ2-7; tentatively, D is TRBD1 (6 bases). The V gene lost 0 bases and the J gene lost 4 bases, with 13 bases spanning the gap. Germline V CDR1 and CDR2: MNHEY, SVGEGT. CDR3 length equals 15 residues. The DNA of the CDR3 is TGTGCCAGCAGTTACTCCGACAGGAGCACATACGAGCAGTACCTC. This encodes CASSYSDRSTYEQYL.

In this sample, this clonotype turned up many times. A read error is possible here, since a much larger clone lies one base away. Lacking the conserved final phenylalanine or tryptophan, this CDR3 likely reflects a read error. This chain joins TRBV29-1 and TRBJ2-5; 11 bases map to TRBD2. J was trimmed by 4 bases and V by 6 bases; bases with no gene match: 1. Germline V gives CDR1 SQVTM, CDR2 ANQGSEA. The CDR3 runs to 12 residues. CDR3 nucleotides: TGCAGCGTGGGGACTAGCGGAGAGACCCAGTACTCC. As protein: CSVGTSGETQYS.

Regarding this clonotype: Since no conserved phenylalanine or tryptophan closes the CDR3, a read error is the likely cause. This chain connects TRBV6-2 or TRBV6-3 to TRBJ1-5; tentatively, D is TRBD1 or TRBD2 (5 bases each). The J call is doubtful: the DNA matches TRBJ2-3 better. CDR3 size: 13 residues. CDR1 MNHEY and CDR2 SVGEGT come from the germline V gene. CDR3 region: CASSIGTNQPQYL. The CDR3 DNA follows: TGTGCCAGCAGTATCGGGACCAATCAGCCCCAGTATTTA.

In this sample, this clonotype turned up once. The missing conserved phenylalanine or tryptophan at the end of this CDR3 makes a read error likely. The V gene is TRBV6-6, the J gene TRBJ2-7; D is uncertain. The CDR3 runs 13 residues. Germline lookup yields CDR1 MNHNY and CDR2 SVGAGI (reference sequence). CDR3 loop: CANSDKMGYEQYY. The CDR3 nucleotides read TGTGCCAACAGTGACAAGATGGGCTACGAGCAGTACTAC.

In the case of this clonotype: The junction and the germline gene differ at one end; a read error may be behind it. V gene TRBV28 combines with J gene TRBJ2-7; D call uncertain. Per germline, CDR1 MDHEN and CDR2 SYDVKM. CDR3 length: 13 amino acids. The chain's CDR3 is CVSDGPSSYEQYF. The DNA for the CDR3 is TGTGTCAGCGATGGACCGAGCTCCTACGAGCAGTACTTC.

The chain employs TRBV11-3 and TRBJ2-7; unclear D gene. Per the germline V gene, CDR1 is SGHNT and CDR2 is YENEEA. V was clipped by 4 bases and J by 3 bases, with 13 bases between them. There are 14 residues in the CDR3. The CDR3 loop is CASSSDTRIYEQYF. The CDR3 region has the DNA TGTGCCAGCAGCTCAGATACGAGAATCTACGAGCAGTACTTC.

Comment on this clonotype: One end of the junction fails to match germline, which may point to a read error. This sequence joins TRBV20-1 and TRBJ2-1; perhaps TRBD2 as D (7 bases). The germline V gene has CDR1 DFQATT and CDR2 SNEGSKA (reference sequence). The CDR3 loop spans 16 amino acids. Written as DNA, the CDR3 is TGCAGTGCTAGAGAGGGTCAAGGGGGGGCTTACAATGAGCGGTTCTTC. This gives the protein CSAREGQGGAYNERFF.

A word on this clonotype: At one end the junction does not follow the germline gene, possibly because of a read error. The J gene is TRBJ2-6, the V gene TRBV29-1; tentative D call: TRBD1 (5 bases). Per germline, CDR1 SQVTM and CDR2 ANQGSEA. The CDR3 runs 13 residues. The chain's CDR3 is CSVMSSGANVLTF. The CDR3 DNA reads as TGCAGCGTGATGAGCTCTGGGGCCAACGTCTTGACTTTC.

Points on this clonotype: One end of the junction fails to match germline, which may point to a read error. The chain uses TRBV11-1 and TRBJ2-3, with TRBD2 as a possible D gene (6 bases). In germline, CDR1 is SGHAT, CDR2 FQDESV (reference sequence). The CDR3 is 15 amino acids. The CDR3 sequence: CAGGAQFSSTYTQYF. DNA of the CDR3: TGTGCCGGCGGGGCCCAGTTCTCTAGCACATATACGCAGTATTTT.

The chain has TRBV4-3 and TRBJ1-4, with D possibly being TRBD1 (5 bases). V was clipped by 7 bases and J by 8 bases, with 23 bases between them. The CDR3 has 16 residues. Germline CDR1 reads LGHNA; CDR2 reads YSLEER. The CDR3 DNA is TGCGCCAGCATTCGCAAGTCGGGTGGGGGAAGCGAAAAACTGTTTTTT. Amino acids: CASIRKSGGGSEKLFF.

This chain connects TRBV4-3 to TRBJ2-5; 7 nucleotides align to TRBD1. Germline loops: CDR1 LGHNA, CDR2 YSLEER. The V and J ends lost 4 bases and 4 bases, in that order; junction bases with no gene match: 12. CDR3 length equals 16 residues. DNA for the CDR3: TGCGCCAGCAGCCGATATTTCCAGGGGGTCGCAGAGACCCAGTACTTC. It is translated as CASSRYFQGVAETQYF.

Concerning this clonotype: A junction end diverges from the germline sequence, so it may reflect a read error. The genes are TRBV6-2 or TRBV6-3 and TRBJ2-1, with a tentative D call TRBD2 (6 bases). Germline CDR1 MNHEY, CDR2 SVGEGT. This CDR3 has 13 amino acids. The CDR3 sequence: CVSSYGGVNEQFF. CDR3 nucleotides: TGTGTCAGCAGTTACGGAGGGGTCAATGAGCAGTTCTTC.

This clonotype has a single count. At one end, the junction sequence differs from germline, possibly due to a read error. The V gene is TRBV6-5, the J gene TRBJ2-5; 7 positions match TRBD1. The CDR3 has 14 amino acids. The germline V gene has CDR1 MNHEY and CDR2 SVGAGI. The CDR3 DNA reads as TGTGCCAGCAGTCGGGCAGGGGGTCAACAGACCCAGTATTTC. Translation: CASSRAGGQQTQYF.

Concerning this clonotype: One end of the junction fails to match germline, which may point to a read error. V gene TRBV4-1 combines with J gene TRBJ1-1; 10 bases are shared with TRBD1. From germline, CDR1 is MGHRA and CDR2 YSYEKL. The CDR3 runs to 15 residues. The CDR3 is CASSQGQGAKAVASF. The CDR3 DNA reads TGCGCCAGCAGCCAAGGACAGGGGGCGAAGGCTGTAGCCTCCTTT.

In its sample, this clonotype is medium-sized. The chain employs TRBV4-3 and TRBJ2-7; possibly TRBD2 for D (6 bases). The CDR3 runs to 15 residues. Trimming shortened V by 1 base and J by 3 bases, and 13 bases separated the two germline ends. Germline-derived CDR1 and CDR2 are LGHNA and YSLEER. CDR3 bases: TGCGCCAGCAGCCAAGGAGGTGACGGGGGCTACGAGCAGTACTTC. Amino acid sequence: CASSQGGDGGYEQYF.

About this clonotype itself: One junction end does not reproduce the germline sequence, and a read error may be involved. J is TRBJ2-7 and V is TRBV11-2; a possible D gene is TRBD1 (5 bases). Germline values: CDR1 SGHAT, CDR2 FQNNGV. The CDR3 contains 18 residues. The CDR3 coding sequence is TGTGCCAGCAGCTCGGCCGAGACAGTGTATCATGTCTCCTACGGGCAGTACTTC. It translates to CASSSAETVYHVSYGQYF. Full variable domain (outside the CDR3, taken from reference TRBV11-2 and TRBJ2-7): EAGVAQSPRYKIIEKRQSVAFWCNPISGHATLYWYQQILGQGPKLLIQFQNNGVVDDSQLPKDRFSAERLKGVDSTLKIQPAKLEDSAVYLCASSSAETVYHVSYGQYFGPGTRLTVT.